This TCR beta chain is from a study of human T cells and chemical hapten exposure. The overall study: Patch tests applied 0.01% DPC to the upper back, read at 6 days.

A word on this clonotype: Its antigen is as yet unknown.

Trimming removed 0 bases from V and 4 bases from J, with 11 bases in between. CDR3 size: 14 residues. Per germline, CDR1 GTSNPN and CDR2 SVGIG (reference sequence). Indicated time point: patch test 1, 2 weeks after DPC sensitization. Treatment specified: therapeutic diphenylcyclopropenone sensitization with weekly scalp DPC. In the original analysis: Individual samples carried between 23,224 and 690,600 TCRs, with roughly 96,000 as the median. Each CDR3 protein is one row after TCRdb ran MiXCR on the RACE reads. TCRdb, not the authors, supplied the V and J calls. The repertoire includes around 74,000 distinct CDR3 sequences, approximately 35% of them detected once, and more than 7% sits in the top ten. General observations from the study: Counts of expanded TCRs at PT1 were positively correlated with patch test score. Sensitizing with DPC caused no change in TCRs above 1 in 1000 frequency.

This clonotype originated in a man in his forties with alopecia areata. Some clones in this sample may be carry-over from other donors' samples. The input for sequencing was whole blood, taken in connection with sensitization to the hapten diphenylcyclopropenone (DPC). J is TRBJ2-3 and V is TRBV30; no firm D call. CDR3 region: CAWSVHLSPDTQYF. DNA for the CDR3: TGTGCCTGGAGTGTACACCTGAGCCCAGATACGCAGTATTTT.